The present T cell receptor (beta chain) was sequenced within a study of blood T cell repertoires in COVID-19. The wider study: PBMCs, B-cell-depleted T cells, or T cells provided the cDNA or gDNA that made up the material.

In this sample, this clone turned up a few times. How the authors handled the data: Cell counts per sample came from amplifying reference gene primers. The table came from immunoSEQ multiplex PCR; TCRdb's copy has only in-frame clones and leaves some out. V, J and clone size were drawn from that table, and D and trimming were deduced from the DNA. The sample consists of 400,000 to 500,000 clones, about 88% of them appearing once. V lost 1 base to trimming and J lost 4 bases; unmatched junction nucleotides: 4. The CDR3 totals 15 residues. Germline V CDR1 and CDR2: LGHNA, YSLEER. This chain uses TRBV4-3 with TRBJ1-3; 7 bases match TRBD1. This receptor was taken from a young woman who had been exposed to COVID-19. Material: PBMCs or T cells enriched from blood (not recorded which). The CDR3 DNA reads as TGCGCCAGCAGCCAAGTTACAGGGGCAGGAAACACCATATATTTT. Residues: CASSQVTGAGNTIYF.